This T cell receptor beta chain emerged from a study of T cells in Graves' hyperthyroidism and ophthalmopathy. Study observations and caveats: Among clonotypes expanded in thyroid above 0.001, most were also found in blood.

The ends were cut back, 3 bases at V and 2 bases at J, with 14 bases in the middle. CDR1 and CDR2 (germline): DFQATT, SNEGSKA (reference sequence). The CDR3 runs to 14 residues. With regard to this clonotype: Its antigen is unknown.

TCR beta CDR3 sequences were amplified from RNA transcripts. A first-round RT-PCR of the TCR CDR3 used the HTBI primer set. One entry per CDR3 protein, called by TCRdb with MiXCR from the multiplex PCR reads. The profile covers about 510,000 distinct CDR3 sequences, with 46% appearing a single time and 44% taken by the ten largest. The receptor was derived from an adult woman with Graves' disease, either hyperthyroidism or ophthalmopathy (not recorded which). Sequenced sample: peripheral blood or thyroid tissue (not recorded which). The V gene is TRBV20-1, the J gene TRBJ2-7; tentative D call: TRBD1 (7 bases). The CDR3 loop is CSASRQGGAYEQYF. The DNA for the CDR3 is TGCAGTGCTAGTCGACAGGGCGGGGCCTACGAGCAGTACTTC.